This T cell receptor beta chain was captured by sequencing in a study of regulatory T cells in long-lasting Graves disease. Remarks on this clonotype: Its antigen remains unidentified.

Study-wide findings and caveats: Persistent disease samples used TRBV28, TRBJ1-2 and TRBJ2-5 preferentially.

CDR1 and CDR2 from the germline V gene are MNHEY and SVGEGT. The CDR3 sequence is 17 residues long. The junction had 9 bases not matched to a gene; V was cut back by 2 bases and J by 4 bases. TCR beta libraries were built with iRepertoire HTBI primers and Arm-PCR of CDR3 regions. Each CDR3 protein gets one entry after TCRdb re-called the multiplex PCR reads with MiXCR. The top ten clones hold approximately 9.3% of a sample with hundreds of thousands of distinct CDR3 sequences, around an eighth of them seen once. Time point defined: newly diagnosed GD, antithyroid drugs for less than 3 months. Generation of the TCR library employed RNA extracted from PBMCs. The patients were enrolled through endocrinology in Xi'an, China. These records were also assigned to another study, of T cells in Graves' hyperthyroidism and ophthalmopathy.

This specimen consisted of peripheral blood mononuclear cells (PBMCs), obtained at new diagnosis, from a patient treated with antithyroid drugs. This TCR came from a man in his thirties or forties with Graves disease. The chain recombines TRBV6-2 or TRBV6-3 with TRBJ2-3; 10 nucleotides agree with TRBD2. CDR3 DNA sequence: TGTGCCAGCAGTTACGGCCTAGCGGGGGTGGGCCCAGATACGCAGTATTTT. Its translation is CASSYGLAGVGPDTQYF.